This T cell receptor beta chain was profiled in a study of quantifying T cell responses using KT2 cells. Study background: TCR alpha and beta constant-region primers primed reverse transcription of RNA. The T4 ligation step was estimated to exceed 8.5% efficiency under optimum conditions.

The CDR3 has 14 amino acids. The V and J ends lost 4 bases and 5 bases respectively, with 17 bases between them. CDR1 SQVTM and CDR2 ANQGSEA come from the germline V gene. There are a few counts of this clonotype. The cDNA 3' end received a ligated oligonucleotide with a UMI. An equimolar mix of RC1.1 and RC1.2 primed the beta chain across TRBC1 and TRBC2. TCRdb independently ran MiXCR on the UMI-ligation and nested PCR reads; one entry per CDR3 protein. Here the sample spans tens of thousands of distinct CDR3 sequences, roughly an eighth being singletons. This chain uses TRBV29-1 with TRBJ1-2, with D perhaps TRBD1 (5 bases). The specimen sequenced was PBMCs spiked with cells of the T cell clone KT2. The sequence was obtained from a human donor. CDR3: CSVAGRERTYGYTF. The CDR3 nucleotides are TGCAGCGTTGCGGGCAGGGAGAGGACTTATGGCTACACCTTC.